This T cell receptor (beta chain) was profiled in a study of T cell repertoires in cytomegalovirus infection. The germline V and J ends were trimmed by 6 bases and 4 bases, with 15 bases remaining between them. Per the germline V gene, CDR1 is MNHEY and CDR2 is SMNVEV (reference sequence). The CDR3 consists of 15 residues. TCRdb re-called the reads with MiXCR, one entry per CDR3 protein. Of around 260,000 distinct CDR3 sequences in the sample, around 8.7% were seen once. This clonotype appeared many times. The specimen was PBMCs. J is TRBJ2-2 and V is TRBV27, with D unclear. The receptor was isolated from a human donor in good health (CMV status not recorded). Some clones in this sample may be carry-over from other donors' samples. In nucleotides, the CDR3 is TGTGCCAGCAGCCAGGCTCTTGGTTTCACCGGGGAGCTGTTTTTT. This translates into CASSQALGFTGELFF.